This T cell receptor (beta chain) was profiled in a study of Ad26.COV2.S vaccination and SARS-CoV-2 variants. The table came from immunoSEQ multiplex PCR; TCRdb's copy has only in-frame clones and leaves some out. This sample has approximately 480,000 clones, with around 90% found just once. Germline lookup yields CDR1 MDHEN and CDR2 SYDVKM. CDR3 length: 15 residues. V dropped 2 bases and J dropped 0; count of bases not matched to a gene: 3. Treatment noted: roughly 19 received Ad26.COV2.S at low or high dose, single or two shots; about 5 received placebo; per-sample allocation not given. The samples date from day 63 after the first vaccine or placebo injection.

This chain connects TRBV28 to TRBJ1-1, with 7 nucleotides matching TRBD1. The specimen comprised peripheral blood, sampled in a trial of Ad26.COV2.S vaccine versus placebo. This sequence originates from a person between 18 and 60 years old who received the Ad26.COV2.S COVID-19 vaccine or a placebo. The DNA of the CDR3 is TGTGCCAGCAGTTTAATTGGGACAGTGAACACTGAAGCTTTCTTT. It specifies CASSLIGTVNTEAFF.